One T cell receptor beta chain is described in this entry. The sample has other DNA sequences that encode this CDR3 too. The data were taken from a study of shared clonotypes between healthy human individuals. Assay: immunoSEQ multiplex PCR; the TCRdb copy retains only in-frame clones and omits some. The sample includes around 2.5 million clones, 80% to 95% of them seen just once. Losses at the gene ends were 5 bases for V and 6 bases for J; bases not matched to a gene: 5. The CDR3 totals 13 residues. The V gene's germline CDR1 is KGHSH and CDR2 LQKENI. The receptor's source is a man aged 18 to 29 in good health. Some clones in this sample may be carry-over from other donors' samples. Sequencing was carried out using naive CD4+ T cells from PBMCs. Sample subset: CD45RA+ positively selected. The V gene is TRBV18, the J gene TRBJ2-7; TRBD1 agrees at 9 bases. This CDR3 reads CASSLGQGLEQYF. The CDR3 DNA sequence: TGTGCCAGCTCATTGGGACAGGGCCTCGAGCAGTACTTC.